This T cell receptor beta chain was obtained from a study of T cells expressing NK-cell markers. Germline V gene sequence: CDR1 MNHEY, CDR2 SVGAGI. There are 16 residues in the CDR3. With the 5' RACE reads reprocessed, TCRdb shows one record per CDR3 protein and no DNA. The listing contains more than 400,000 distinct CDR3 sequences. The genes are TRBV6-5 and TRBJ2-3; the D call from TCRdb, TRBD1, cannot be confirmed without DNA. The sequence was obtained from a woman between 18 and 75 years old in good health. The sequenced material came from blood T cells: a sorted CD56 or NKG2C T cell subset, CD4+ or CD8+ T cells, or bulk PBMC T cells (not recorded which). CDR3 residues: CASSSTSGTGGDTQYF.